This T cell receptor (beta chain) is drawn from a study of blood T cell repertoires in COVID-19. Whole-study context: Researchers got acute and convalescent COVID-19 samples from the United States, Italy and Spain. Sample material is recorded as cDNA or gDNA derived from T cells, B-cell-depleted T cells, or PBMCs.

Germline-derived CDR1 and CDR2 are MDHEN and SYDVKM. V dropped 4 bases and J dropped 8 bases, with 17 bases sitting between them. The length of the CDR3 is 14 residues. In the source study's methods: Quantification of nucleated cells was approximated via reference gene primer amplification. Produced via immunoSEQ multiplex PCR; TCRdb's table is partial and in-frame only. The V and J calls and clone size are taken from that table; D and trimming were inferred from the DNA. The sample holds some 300,000 clones, approximately 86% seen once. The material sequenced was peripheral blood. This TCR was sampled from a man between 65 and 79 years old with acute or convalescent COVID-19. The chain carries TRBV28 and TRBJ1-2, with a weak D call TRBD1 (5 bases). The CDR3, as DNA: TGTGCCAGCAGTTCCGGGGGGGTCCGGAAAGGCTACACCTTC. It yields the protein CASSSGGVRKGYTF.